This TCR beta chain was sequenced in a study of response to subunit inactivated influenza vaccine. Each CDR3 protein is one row after TCRdb ran MiXCR on the RT-PCR reads. The sample has about 650,000 distinct CDR3 sequences, 14% seen once. V was pared by 2 bases and J by 0 bases, with 12 bases between. The CDR3 has 16 amino acids. Germline lookup yields CDR1 LGHNA and CDR2 YSLEER. This clonotype has only a few counts. The sample consisted of PBMCs from blood, taken 14 days before vaccination. The genes are TRBV4-3 and TRBJ2-3, with no clear D. This receptor was obtained from a man aged 45-65 years who received an inactivated influenza vaccine. As DNA, the CDR3 is TGCGCCAGCAGCCAAACAGATTCACCTAGCACAGATACGCAGTATTTT. It yields the protein CASSQTDSPSTDTQYF.